This TCR beta chain was observed in a study of graft-versus-host responses after intestinal transplantation. For this clone: Antigen specificity is unknown.

The CDR3 consists of 13 residues. Trimming shortened V by 3 bases and J by 3 bases, and 6 bases separated the two germline ends. The germline V gene has CDR1 GTSNPN and CDR2 SVGIG (reference sequence). Sequenced by immunoSEQ multiplex PCR; TCRdb stores in-frame clones only, minus some. The table records 150,000 or so clones, 80% to 95% of them present only once. This receptor was taken from a human donor who received an intestinal transplant. Sequencing was performed on unstimulated CD4+ T cells sorted from spleen or lymph node cells, taken before intestinal transplant. The chain combines TRBV30 with TRBJ1-6; the D is unclear. The CDR3 spells CAWRSLYNSPLHF. As DNA, the CDR3 is TGTGCCTGGAGATCCCTCTATAATTCACCCCTCCACTTT.